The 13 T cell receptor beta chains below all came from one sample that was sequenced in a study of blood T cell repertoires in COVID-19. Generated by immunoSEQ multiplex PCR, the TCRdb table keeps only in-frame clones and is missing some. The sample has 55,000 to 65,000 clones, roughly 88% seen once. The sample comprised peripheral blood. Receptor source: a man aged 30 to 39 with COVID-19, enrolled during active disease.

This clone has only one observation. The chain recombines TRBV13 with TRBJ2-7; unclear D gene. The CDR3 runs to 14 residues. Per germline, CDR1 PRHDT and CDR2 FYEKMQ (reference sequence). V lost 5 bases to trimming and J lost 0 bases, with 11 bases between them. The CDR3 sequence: CASSQDRSSYEQYF. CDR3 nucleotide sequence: TGTGCCAGCAGCCAAGACCGGAGCTCCTACGAGCAGTACTTC.

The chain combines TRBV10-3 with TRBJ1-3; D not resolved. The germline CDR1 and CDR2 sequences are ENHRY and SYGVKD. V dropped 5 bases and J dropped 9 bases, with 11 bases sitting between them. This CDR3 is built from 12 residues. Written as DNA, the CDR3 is TGTGCCATCAGTACGGACTCTCCCACCATATATTTT. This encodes CAISTDSPTIYF.

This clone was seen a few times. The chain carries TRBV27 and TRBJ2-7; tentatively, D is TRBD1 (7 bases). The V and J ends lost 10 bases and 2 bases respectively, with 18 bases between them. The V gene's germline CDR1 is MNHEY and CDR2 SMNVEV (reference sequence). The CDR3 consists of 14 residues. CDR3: CATRRGTEAYEQYF. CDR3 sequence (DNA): TGTGCCACCCGTCGCGGGACAGAGGCCTACGAGCAGTACTTC.

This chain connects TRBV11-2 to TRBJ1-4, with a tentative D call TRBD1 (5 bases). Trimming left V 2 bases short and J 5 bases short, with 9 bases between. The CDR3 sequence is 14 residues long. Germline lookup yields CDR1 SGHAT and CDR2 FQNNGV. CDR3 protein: CASSLFGGNEKLFF. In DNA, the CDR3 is TGTGCCAGCAGCTTATTCGGGGGGAATGAAAAACTGTTTTTT.

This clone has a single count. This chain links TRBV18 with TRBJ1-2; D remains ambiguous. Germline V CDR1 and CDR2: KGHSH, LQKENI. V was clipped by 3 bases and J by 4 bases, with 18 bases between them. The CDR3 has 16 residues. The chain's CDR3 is CASSPRPDSVFYGYTF. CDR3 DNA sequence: TGTGCCAGCTCACCGCGCCCGGACTCTGTTTTCTATGGCTACACCTTC.

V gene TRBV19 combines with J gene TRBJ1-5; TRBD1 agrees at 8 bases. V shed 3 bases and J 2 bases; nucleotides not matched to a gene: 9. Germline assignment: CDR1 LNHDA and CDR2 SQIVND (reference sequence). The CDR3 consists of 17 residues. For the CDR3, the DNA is TGTGCCAGTAGTATCGGGTTTACGGACAGGGGCAATCAGCCCCAGCATTTT. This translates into CASSIGFTDRGNQPQHF. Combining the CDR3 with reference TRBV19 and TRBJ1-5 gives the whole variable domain DGGITQSPKYLFRKEGQNVTLSCEQNLNHDAMYWYRQDPGQGLRLIYYSQIVNDFQKGDIAEGYSVSREKKESFPLTVTSAQKNPTAFYLCASSIGFTDRGNQPQHFGDGTRLSIL.

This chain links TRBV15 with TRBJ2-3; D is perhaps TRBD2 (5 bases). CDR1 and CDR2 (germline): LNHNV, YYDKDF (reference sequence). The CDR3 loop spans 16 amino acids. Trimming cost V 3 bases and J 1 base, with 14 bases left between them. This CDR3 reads CATSSPASGGTDTQYF. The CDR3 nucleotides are TGTGCCACCAGCAGCCCGGCCAGCGGAGGCACAGATACGCAGTATTTT.

The DNA of the CDR3 is TGTGCCAGTAGTATTTACGGGATTAACCGGGGTACGCAGTATTTT. Translation gives CASSIYGINRGTQYF. The chain recombines TRBV19 with TRBJ2-3; maybe TRBD2 (5 bases). V was shortened by 3 bases and J by 8 bases, with 18 bases between the two germline ends. CDR3 length: 15 amino acids. Germline V gene sequence: CDR1 LNHDA, CDR2 SQIVND (reference sequence).

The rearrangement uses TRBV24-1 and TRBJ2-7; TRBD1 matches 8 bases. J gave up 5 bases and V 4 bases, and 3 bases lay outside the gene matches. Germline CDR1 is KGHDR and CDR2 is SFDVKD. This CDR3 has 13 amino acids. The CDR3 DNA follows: TGTGCCACCAGTGACACGGACAGGGACGAGCAGTACTTC. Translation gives CATSDTDRDEQYF.

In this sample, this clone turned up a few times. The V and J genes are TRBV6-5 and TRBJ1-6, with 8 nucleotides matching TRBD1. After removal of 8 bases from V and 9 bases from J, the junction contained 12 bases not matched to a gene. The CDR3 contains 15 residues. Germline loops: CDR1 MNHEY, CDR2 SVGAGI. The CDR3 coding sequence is TGTGCCAGCTCCCCGGGAACAGGGGGGGGTTCACCCCTCCACTTT. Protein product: CASSPGTGGGSPLHF.

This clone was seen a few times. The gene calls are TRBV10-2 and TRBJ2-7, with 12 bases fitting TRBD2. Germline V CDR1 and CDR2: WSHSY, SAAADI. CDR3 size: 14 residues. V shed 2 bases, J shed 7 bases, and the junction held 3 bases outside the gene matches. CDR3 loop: CASSERLAGGEQYF. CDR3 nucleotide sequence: TGCGCCAGCAGTGAGCGCCTAGCGGGAGGGGAGCAGTACTTC.

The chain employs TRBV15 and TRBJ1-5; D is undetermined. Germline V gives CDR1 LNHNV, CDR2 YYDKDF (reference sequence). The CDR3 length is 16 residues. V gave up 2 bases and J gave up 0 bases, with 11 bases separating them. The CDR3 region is CATSRHRGDSNQPQHF. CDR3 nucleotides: TGTGCCACCAGCAGACACCGCGGGGATAGCAATCAGCCCCAGCATTTT.

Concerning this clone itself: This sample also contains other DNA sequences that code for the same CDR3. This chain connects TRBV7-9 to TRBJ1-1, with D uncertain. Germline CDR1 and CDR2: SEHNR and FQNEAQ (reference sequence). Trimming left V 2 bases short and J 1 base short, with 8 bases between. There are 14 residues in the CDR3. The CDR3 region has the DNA TGTGCCAGCAGCTTAAGTCAGGCGAACACTGAAGCTTTCTTT. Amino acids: CASSLSQANTEAFF.